Listed here is a single T cell receptor (beta chain). The sample belongs to a study of blood T cell repertoires in COVID-19. Across the whole study: Samples of COVID-19 (acute and convalescent) were obtained from the United States, Italy and Spain. The cDNA or gDNA used as material had been derived from T cells, B-cell-depleted T cells, or PBMCs.

Study processing details: It was from reference gene primer amplification that nucleated cell counts were estimated. Profiling relied on immunoSEQ multiplex PCR, and the TCRdb table lists in-frame clones only, not all of them. V and J calls and clone size are those listed in that table; D and trimming were worked out from the DNA. The profile shows more than 200,000 clones, about 87% of them singletons. Germline trimming cut 4 bases from V and 0 bases from J; bases unmatched to any gene: 8. The CDR3 is 17 residues long. Looked up from germline, CDR1 is KGHSH and CDR2 is LQKENI. The sequence was obtained from a man aged 70 or older with acute or convalescent COVID-19. This chain joins TRBV18 and TRBJ1-4, with TRBD1 identical over 7 bases. The specimen sequenced was peripheral blood. The CDR3 sequence is CASSLYRDSATNEKLFF. DNA of the CDR3: TGTGCCAGCTCACTGTATAGGGACAGTGCAACTAATGAAAAACTGTTTTTT.